This T cell receptor beta chain emerged from a study of T cell responses to AZD1222 COVID-19 vaccine. Remarks on this clone: Its target is unknown.

The CDR3 extends over 14 amino acids. Trimming took off 1 base at V and 2 bases at J, with 9 bases between the two ends. The germline CDR1 and CDR2 sequences are MNHNS and SASEGT. Study conclusions and caveats: Two AZD1222 doses significantly raised spike-specific TCR breadth and depth over controls.

Method: immunoSEQ multiplex PCR; TCRdb's copy keeps in-frame clones and lacks some. Of about 110,000 clones listed, 80% to 90% are singletons. The V gene is TRBV6-1, the J gene TRBJ2-7; the D is unclear. This material consisted of peripheral blood, taken on day 0 of AZD1222 vaccination. The TCR originated in an adult in good health. The CDR3 DNA follows: TGTGCCAGCAGTGAAGGAGTCAGAACCTACGAGCAGTACTTC. This gives the protein CASSEGVRTYEQYF.